These 14 T cell receptor beta chains were all obtained from the same sample, sequenced in a study of T cells in Graves' hyperthyroidism and ophthalmopathy (dated by TCRdb to between 2017 and 2020). Library preparation employed multiplex PCR. Sequenced using an Illumina HiSeq 2000. TCR beta CDR3 regions were amplified from RNA transcripts. A first-round RT-PCR of the TCR CDR3 used the HTBI primer set with the Qiagen OneStep RT-PCR kit. TCRdb reran the public reads through fastp at Q25 and MiXCR, keeping productive beta chains. Duplicate CDR3 protein sequences are folded into a single record with the most common DNA and genes. This sample gives hundreds of thousands of distinct CDR3 sequences in total; 13% to 15% of them show up just once. The ten largest clones capture approximately 10% of the sample. The sequenced material came from blood. The source is a woman between 18 and 29 years old with Graves' hyperthyroidism.

This clonotype was seen ten or more times. This chain connects TRBV7-9 to TRBJ2-3, with TRBD2 as a possible D gene (6 bases). The CDR3 contains 12 residues. The V and J ends lost 6 bases and 10 bases respectively, with 14 bases between them. The germline V gene encodes CDR1 SEHNR and CDR2 FQNEAQ (reference sequence). The CDR3 DNA follows: TGTGCCAGCAGGCCGGGACTGGCGGCGCAGTATTTT. This codes for CASRPGLAAQYF.

About this clonotype: Mismatch with germline at one junction end may stem from a read error. This chain's CDR3 is CATSTVRSAGF. CDR3 nucleotide sequence: TGTGCCACATCGACAGTCCGTAGTGCGGGCTTC. The rearrangement links TRBV28 to TRBJ2-7, with D perhaps being TRBD1 or TRBD2 (5 bases each). The CDR3 has 11 amino acids. Germline V gene sequence: CDR1 MDHEN, CDR2 SYDVKM.

J is TRBJ1-1 and V is TRBV28, with a possible D match to TRBD1 (5 bases). Trimming stripped 5 bases from V and 0 bases from J, with 19 bases between. CDR1 and CDR2 from the germline V gene are MDHEN and SYDVKM. The CDR3 has 17 amino acids. The CDR3: CASSRQLGWGMNTEAFF. The CDR3 coding sequence is TGTGCCAGCAGTAGACAGCTAGGCTGGGGGATGAACACTGAAGCTTTCTTT. The variable domain in full, with the rest retrieved from reference TRBV28 and TRBJ1-1, is DVKVTQSSRYLVKRTGEKVFLECVQDMDHENMFWYRQDPGLGLRLIYFSYDVKMKEKGDIPEGYSVSREKKERFSLILESASTNQTSMYLCASSRQLGWGMNTEAFFGQGTRLTVV.

V and J are TRBV7-8 and TRBJ2-1; 13 bases align to TRBD2. This CDR3 contains 17 residues. Germline CDR1 reads SGHVS; CDR2 reads FQNEAQ. Losses at the gene ends were 1 base for V and 4 bases for J; bases not matched to a gene: 4. CDR3 protein: CASSLEGGLAGYNEQFF. The CDR3, as DNA: TGTGCCAGCAGCTTAGAGGGGGGACTAGCGGGATACAATGAGCAGTTCTTC.

This clonotype was observed at least ten times. The chain couples TRBV11-1 to TRBJ2-3; D is ambiguous. CDR3 length: 16 amino acids. The germline V gene has CDR1 SGHAT and CDR2 FQDESV (reference sequence). Trimming stripped 3 bases from V and 0 bases from J, with 13 bases between. CDR3 coding DNA: TGTGCCAGCAGCTTTGGAGCGTCGACTAGCACAGATACGCAGTATTTT. This encodes CASSFGASTSTDTQYF.

This clonotype showed up just a few times. V usage is TRBV19 and J usage is TRBJ1-1; D ambiguous. V was shortened by 3 bases and J by 3 bases, with 8 bases between the two germline ends. CDR3 size: 13 residues. Germline lookup yields CDR1 LNHDA and CDR2 SQIVND (reference sequence). The CDR3 sequence: CASSMGGYTEAFF. The CDR3 nucleotides read TGTGCCAGTAGTATGGGAGGGTACACTGAAGCTTTCTTT.

In its sample, this clonotype was seen a few times. The V and J genes are TRBV6-2 or TRBV6-3 and TRBJ2-3; TRBD2 aligns across 14 bases. The germline V gene has CDR1 MNHEY and CDR2 SVGEGT. Trimming removed 5 bases from V and 5 bases from J; junction bases left unmatched: 12. The CDR3 extends over 18 amino acids. The CDR3 DNA sequence: TGTGCCAGCAGTATGACTAGCGGGAGGGCCAGTTTCGGAGATACGCAGTATTTT. The encoded protein is CASSMTSGRASFGDTQYF.

This clonotype was seen at least ten times. This chain uses TRBV20-1 with TRBJ2-3; 10 bases map to TRBD2. In germline, CDR1 is DFQATT, CDR2 SNEGSKA (reference sequence). The CDR3 runs 16 residues. J was trimmed by 2 bases and V by 5 bases; bases with no gene match: 10. The CDR3 bases are TGCAGTGCTCCAGAGTGGGGGACTAGCGACACAGATACGCAGTATTTT. Encoded protein: CSAPEWGTSDTDTQYF.

On this clonotype: Since a much larger clone is just one base distant, this may be a read error. This rearrangement joins TRBV28 to TRBJ2-3; TRBD1 might be the D (6 bases). Germline V gives CDR1 MDHEN, CDR2 SYDVKM. This CDR3 spans 16 amino acids. The CDR3 DNA is TGTGCCAGCGGTTTCGCAGGGGCTATTAGAAGGGATACGCAGTATTTT. This gives the protein CASGFAGAIRRDTQYF.

This clonotype was seen many times. J is TRBJ1-5 and V is TRBV12-3 or TRBV12-4; TRBD1 agrees at 9 bases. Trimming took 2 bases from V and 3 from J; bases not matched to a gene: 2. The CDR3 spans 15 residues. DNA of the CDR3: TGTGCCAGCAGTTTAAGGACAGGGGACAATCAGCCCCAGCATTTT. Its protein product is CASSLRTGDNQPQHF.

In its sample, this clonotype was seen many times. V and J are TRBV7-2 and TRBJ2-3; TRBD2 matches at 9 bases. CDR1 and CDR2 from the germline V gene are SGHTA and FQGNSA. Trimming at V came to 2 bases and at J to 6 bases, leaving 9 bases not matched to a gene. This CDR3 comprises 16 residues. The CDR3 DNA sequence: TGTGCCAGCAGCTTACCGGGTAGCGGGAGAAAGGATACGCAGTATTTT. Its protein product is CASSLPGSGRKDTQYF.

The chain's CDR3 is CASSLHLSGANVLTF. CDR3 bases: TGTGCCAGCAGTCTACACCTCTCTGGGGCCAACGTCCTGACTTTC. The chain has TRBV6-5 and TRBJ2-6; the D is unclear. CDR1 is MNHEY and CDR2 is SVGAGI in the germline V gene. This CDR3 comprises 15 residues. With 5 bases removed from V and 0 bases from J, the gap between germline ends came to 8 bases.

This clonotype showed up many times. Its ends do not fully match the called genes, so a read error is possible. The V gene is TRBV12-3 or TRBV12-4, the J gene TRBJ2-2, with TRBD2 matching 9 bases. CDR3 length: 17 residues. In nucleotides, the CDR3 is TGTGCCAGCAGTTTAGGCCGACTAGCGGAGAACACCTGGGAGCTGTTTTTT. Protein product: CASSLGRLAENTWELFF.

This clonotype was seen ten or more times. This chain joins TRBV30 and TRBJ2-5, with D possibly TRBD2 on 6 matching bases. Between the trimmed V and J ends, which lost 0 bases and 5 bases, there was a span of 22 bases. This CDR3 has 17 residues. Germline-derived CDR1 and CDR2 are GTSNPN and SVGIG (reference sequence). In DNA form, the CDR3 reads TGTGCCTGGAGTGTACGAGTCAGCGGGCTGTCATGGGAGACCCAGTACTTC. It specifies CAWSVRVSGLSWETQYF.